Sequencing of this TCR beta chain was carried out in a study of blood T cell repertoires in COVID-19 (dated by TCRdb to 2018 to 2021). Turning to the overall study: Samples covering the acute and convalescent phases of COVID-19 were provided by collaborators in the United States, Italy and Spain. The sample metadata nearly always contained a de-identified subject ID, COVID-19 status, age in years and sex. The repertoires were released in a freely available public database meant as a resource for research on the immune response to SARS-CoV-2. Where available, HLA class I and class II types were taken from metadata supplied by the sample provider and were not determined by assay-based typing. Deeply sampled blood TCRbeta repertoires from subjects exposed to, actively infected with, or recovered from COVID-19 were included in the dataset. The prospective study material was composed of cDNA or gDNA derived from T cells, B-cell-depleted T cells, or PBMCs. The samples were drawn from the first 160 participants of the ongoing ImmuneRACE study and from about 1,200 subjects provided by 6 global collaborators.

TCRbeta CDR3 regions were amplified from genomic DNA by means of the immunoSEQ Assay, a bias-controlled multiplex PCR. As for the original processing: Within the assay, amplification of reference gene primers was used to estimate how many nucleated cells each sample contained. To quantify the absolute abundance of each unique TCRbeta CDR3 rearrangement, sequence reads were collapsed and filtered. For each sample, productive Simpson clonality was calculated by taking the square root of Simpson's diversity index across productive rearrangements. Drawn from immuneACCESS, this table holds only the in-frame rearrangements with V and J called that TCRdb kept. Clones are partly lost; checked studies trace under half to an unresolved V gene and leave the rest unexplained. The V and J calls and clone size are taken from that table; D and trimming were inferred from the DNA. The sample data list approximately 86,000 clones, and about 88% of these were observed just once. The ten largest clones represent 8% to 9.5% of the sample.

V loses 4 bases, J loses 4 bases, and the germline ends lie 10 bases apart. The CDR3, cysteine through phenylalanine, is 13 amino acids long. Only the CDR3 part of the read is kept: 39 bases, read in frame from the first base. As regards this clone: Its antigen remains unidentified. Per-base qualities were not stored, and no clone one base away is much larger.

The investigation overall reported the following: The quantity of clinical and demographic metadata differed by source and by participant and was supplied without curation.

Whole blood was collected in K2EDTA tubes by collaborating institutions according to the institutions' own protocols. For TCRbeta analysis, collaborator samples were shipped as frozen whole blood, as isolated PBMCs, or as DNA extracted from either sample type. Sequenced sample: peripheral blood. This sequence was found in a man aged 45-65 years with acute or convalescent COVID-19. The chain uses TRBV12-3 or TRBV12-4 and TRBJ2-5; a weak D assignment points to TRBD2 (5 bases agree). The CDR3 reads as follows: CASSWSGRETQYF. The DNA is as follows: TGTGCCAGCAGTTGGTCTGGGAGAGAGACCCAGTACTTC.